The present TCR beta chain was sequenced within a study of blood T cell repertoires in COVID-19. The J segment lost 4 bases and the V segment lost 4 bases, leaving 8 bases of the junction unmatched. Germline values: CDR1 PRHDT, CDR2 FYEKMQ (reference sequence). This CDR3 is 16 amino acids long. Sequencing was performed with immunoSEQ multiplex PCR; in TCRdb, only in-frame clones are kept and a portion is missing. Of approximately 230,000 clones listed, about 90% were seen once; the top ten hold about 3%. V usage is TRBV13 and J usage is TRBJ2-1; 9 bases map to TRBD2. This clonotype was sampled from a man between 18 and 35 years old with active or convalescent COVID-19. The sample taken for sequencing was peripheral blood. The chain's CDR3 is CASSSPAGGRYNEQFF. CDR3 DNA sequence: TGTGCCAGCAGCTCCCCCGCGGGAGGGAGATACAATGAGCAGTTCTTC.